This T cell receptor (beta chain) is from a study of cytomegalovirus exposure and HLA in healthy donors. Comment on this clone: Its antigen is not identified. At one end the junction does not follow the germline gene, possibly because of a read error. At the DNA level, this CDR3 is encoded by other sequences in the same sample as well.

Primers included in the PCR were 60 Vbeta and 13 Jbeta primers. Method: immunoSEQ multiplex PCR; TCRdb's copy keeps in-frame clones and lacks some. The sample carries tens of thousands of clones, 85% to 95% recorded once. Germline V gene sequence: CDR1 MDHEN, CDR2 SYDVKM. The CDR3 is made up of 16 amino acids. Study observations and caveats: There were some V segments, including TRBV6-2 and TRBV6-3, excluded as indistinguishable. Presence/absence analyses assumed roughly uniform sequencing depth across donors. The authors enumerated over 150 TCR beta chains as linked to cytomegalovirus.

The sample consisted of PBMCs. The rearrangement joins TRBV28 to TRBJ1-1, with 8 nucleotides matching TRBD1. The sequence derives from a woman between 18 and 30 years old in good health and CMV-seronegative. As DNA, the CDR3 is TGTGCCAGCAGCTTATGGACAGGGATTATGAACACTGAAGCTTTCTTT. As protein: CASSLWTGIMNTEAFF.